Each of the 17 T cell receptor beta chains below was sequenced from the same sample in a study of early T cells in non-severe SARS-CoV-2 infection. TCRdb ran MiXCR on the 5' RACE reads and lists one entry per CDR3 protein. This sample has some 56,000 distinct CDR3 sequences, with approximately 16% found just once. This specimen was whole blood, taken at baseline. The receptors stem from an adult who was a healthcare worker with PCR-confirmed SARS-CoV-2 infection or an uninfected control (not recorded which).

In this sample, this clonotype turned up a few times. The V and J genes are TRBV7-2 and TRBJ1-3; weak D call: TRBD1 (6 bases). This CDR3 is 12 amino acids long. V dropped 5 bases and J dropped 8 bases, with 10 bases sitting between them. CDR1 is SGHTA, CDR2 FQGNSA, per germline. CDR3: CASSPQGDTIYF. The CDR3 DNA follows: TGTGCCAGCAGCCCACAGGGAGACACCATATATTTT.

The CDR3 loop is CASSKQVGSYNEQFF. As DNA, the CDR3 is TGTGCCAGCAGCAAACAGGTCGGCTCCTACAATGAGCAGTTCTTC. V usage is TRBV5-5 and J usage is TRBJ2-1, with D maybe TRBD1 (5 bases). V lost 4 bases and J 0 bases, leaving 11 bases between the germline ends. Per the germline V gene, CDR1 is SGHKS and CDR2 is YYEKEE (reference sequence). This CDR3 is built from 15 residues.

The chain carries TRBV5-6 and TRBJ1-1; maybe TRBD1 (5 bases). Trimming removed 4 bases from V and 9 bases from J, with 25 bases in between. This CDR3 region has 16 residues. Looked up from germline, CDR1 is SGHDT and CDR2 is YYEEEE. As DNA, the CDR3 is TGTGCCAGCAGCAAACCCACCCGGGGGGATGTTGGAAAAGCTTTCTTT. Translated, it gives CASSKPTRGDVGKAFF.

This clonotype was detected only a few times. This chain connects TRBV4-1 to TRBJ1-1; D not certain. V dropped 0 bases and J dropped 0 bases, with 5 bases sitting between them. This CDR3 has 14 residues. Germline V gene lookup returns CDR1 MGHRA and CDR2 YSYEKL. CDR3 in amino acids: CASSQESLNTEAFF. CDR3 DNA sequence: TGCGCCAGCAGCCAAGAGAGCTTGAACACTGAAGCTTTCTTT.

The sample holds a few counts of this clonotype. The chain joins TRBV11-2 to TRBJ2-5, with D possibly matching TRBD2 (6 bases). With 1 base removed from V and 2 bases from J, the gap between germline ends came to 14 bases. Germline V gene data show CDR1 as SGHAT and CDR2 as FQNNGV. The CDR3 length is 16 residues. The CDR3 DNA sequence: TGTGCCAGCAGCTTAGGGATGTTAGCGGATCAAGAGACCCAGTACTTC. Translating gives CASSLGMLADQETQYF.

In its sample, this clonotype was seen a few times. V is TRBV12-5 and J is TRBJ2-7; D remains unclear. CDR3 length: 14 amino acids. Trimming took 6 bases from V and 0 from J, leaving 12 bases between them. Germline V lookup: CDR1 LGHNT, CDR2 FRNRAP. The CDR3 region is CASGPYLDSYEQYF. DNA of the CDR3: TGTGCTAGTGGCCCCTACTTGGACTCCTACGAGCAGTACTTC.

In this sample, this clonotype turned up a few times. The chain joins TRBV9 to TRBJ2-1; the D gene is possibly TRBD2 (6 bases). Between the trimmed V and J ends, which lost 6 bases and 5 bases, there was a span of 18 bases. The CDR3 length is 15 residues. Germline CDR1 reads SGDLS; CDR2 reads YYNGEE. CDR3 in amino acids: CASTGGGLGHNEQFF. The CDR3 DNA reads as TGTGCCAGCACCGGGGGAGGTCTGGGGCACAATGAGCAGTTCTTC.

This clonotype has at least ten counts. This chain links TRBV2 with TRBJ1-5; perhaps TRBD1 as D (6 bases). Germline-derived CDR1 and CDR2 are SNHLY and FYNNEI. With 2 bases removed from V and 4 bases from J, the gap between germline ends came to 15 bases. The CDR3 is made up of 16 amino acids. The CDR3 sequence is CASSETNGQLNQPQHF. CDR3 sequence (DNA): TGTGCCAGCAGTGAAACGAACGGACAGCTTAATCAGCCCCAGCATTTT.

The rearrangement joins TRBV29-1 to TRBJ2-5, with D tentatively TRBD1 (6 bases). The CDR3 length is 13 residues. Trimming cost V 2 bases and J 9 bases, with 16 bases left between them. Germline CDR1 is SQVTM and CDR2 is ANQGSEA. CDR3 sequence reads: CSVEMQGPSAQYF. The DNA for the CDR3 is TGCAGCGTTGAAATGCAGGGGCCATCGGCCCAGTACTTC.

The chain uses TRBV4-1 and TRBJ2-1; TRBD2 matches 8 bases. CDR1 and CDR2 from the germline V gene are MGHRA and YSYEKL. Unmatched junction bases numbered 9, after V lost 1 base and J lost 10 bases. The length of the CDR3 is 15 residues. The CDR3 loop is CASSQAPRLALEQFF. CDR3 DNA: TGCGCCAGCAGCCAAGCTCCCCGACTAGCGCTGGAGCAGTTCTTC.

This rearrangement joins TRBV4-2 to TRBJ2-6; the match to TRBD2 covers 8 bases. Germline-derived CDR1 and CDR2 are LGHNA and YNFKEQ. V trimming: 4 bases; J trimming: 0 bases; junction bases outside the gene matches: 8. This CDR3 is 18 amino acids long. The CDR3 is CASSPGDGGVSGANVLTF. The CDR3 DNA reads as TGTGCCAGCAGCCCTGGCGACGGGGGGGTCTCTGGGGCCAACGTCCTGACTTTC.

The chain is built from TRBV20-1 and TRBJ2-7; D unresolved. V lost 3 bases and J lost 5, with 11 bases in between. This CDR3 is built from 12 residues. Germline lookup yields CDR1 DFQATT and CDR2 SNEGSKA (reference sequence). The CDR3 bases are TGCAGTGCTAGCACCCAGGTGGACGAGCAGTACTTC. This sequence encodes CSASTQVDEQYF.

The chain uses TRBV20-1 and TRBJ2-7; 10 bases are shared with TRBD1. Trimming at V came to 6 bases and at J to 7 bases, leaving 15 bases not matched to a gene. The CDR3 contains 15 residues. Looked up from germline, CDR1 is DFQATT and CDR2 is SNEGSKA (reference sequence). CDR3 loop: CSAEAPGQGNREQYF. The CDR3 nucleotides are TGCAGTGCAGAAGCACCGGGACAGGGGAACCGGGAGCAGTACTTC.

This sequence joins TRBV2 and TRBJ1-6; 7 bases match TRBD1. The CDR3 covers 20 residues. Germline CDR1 and CDR2: SNHLY and FYNNEI. The V gene end was trimmed by 9 bases and the J gene end by 5 bases; junction bases not matched to a gene: 25. The CDR3, as DNA: TGTGCCAGAAAGACCGAAGCCGCGCGGACAGGCACTATTAATAATTCACCCCTCCACTTT. It codes for CARKTEAARTGTINNSPLHF.

V usage is TRBV25-1 and J usage is TRBJ1-5; D call uncertain. CDR1 and CDR2 (germline): MGHDK, SYGVNS. This CDR3 spans 13 amino acids. V was clipped by 3 bases and J by 5 bases, with 8 bases between them. CDR3 region: CASSDVGYQPQHF. For the CDR3, the DNA is TGTGCCAGCAGTGACGTGGGTTATCAGCCCCAGCATTTT.

This clonotype showed up just a few times. V usage is TRBV28 and J usage is TRBJ1-3; D might be TRBD1 (6 bases). Trimming removed 5 bases at V and 2 bases at J, with 16 bases between. Per germline, CDR1 MDHEN and CDR2 SYDVKM. The CDR3 has 16 residues. This chain's CDR3 is CASSLRQELAGNTIYF. DNA for the CDR3: TGTGCCAGCAGTCTACGACAGGAACTAGCTGGAAACACCATATATTTT.

The V and J genes are TRBV19 and TRBJ2-1, with D unresolved. The germline gives CDR1 LNHDA, CDR2 SQIVND (reference sequence). Deletions cut 0 bases from V and 3 bases from J, with 9 bases between. The CDR3 has 15 residues. The CDR3 DNA sequence: TGTGCCAGTAGTATAGATCTAGGGTTCTACAATGAGCAGTTCTTC. The encoded protein is CASSIDLGFYNEQFF.